The 18 T cell receptor beta chains in this list originate from one sample, sequenced in a study of spatial heterogeneity in lung cancer. Time point: sample taken at primary tumor resection. Whole RNA came from tumor, nontumor lung or frozen PBMC and was sequenced without being sorted. One entry per CDR3 protein, called by TCRdb with MiXCR from the 5' RACE reads. The sample has some 83,000 distinct CDR3 sequences, under 25% seen once. The sample here was PBMCs, taken at surgery. All receptors derive from a male donor with early-stage non-small cell lung cancer.

The gene calls are TRBV7-2 and TRBJ1-1; 9 bases are a match to TRBD1. CDR1 and CDR2 (germline): SGHTA, FQGNSA. CDR3 length: 14 amino acids. Unmatched junction bases numbered 4, after V lost 1 base and J lost 7 bases. CDR3 in amino acids: CASSLVGTGIEAFF. Here the CDR3 DNA reads TGTGCCAGCAGCTTAGTAGGGACAGGGATTGAAGCTTTCTTT.

CDR3: CASSLPDRDYEQYF. CDR3 bases: TGTGCCAGCAGCTTACCCGACAGGGACTACGAGCAGTACTTC. V gene TRBV7-9 combines with J gene TRBJ2-7; 7 bases match TRBD1. The CDR3 has 14 residues. Germline V gene lookup returns CDR1 SEHNR and CDR2 FQNEAQ (reference sequence). Trimming took 2 bases from V and 3 from J; bases not matched to a gene: 4.

The chain uses TRBV6-6 and TRBJ1-6, with 8 bases that match TRBD1. The CDR3 is 15 residues long. The V and J ends lost 3 bases and 10 bases, in that order; junction bases with no gene match: 8. The germline V gene has CDR1 MNHNY and CDR2 SVGAGI (reference sequence). CDR3 in amino acids: CASSYGQGRWSPLHF. For the CDR3, the DNA is TGTGCCAGCAGTTATGGACAGGGCAGGTGGTCACCCCTCCACTTT.

This clonotype was seen many times. This chain uses TRBV5-1 with TRBJ2-1, with TRBD2 as a possible D gene (7 bases). Per the germline V gene, CDR1 is SGHRS and CDR2 is YFSETQ. This CDR3 has 16 amino acids. V was clipped by 4 bases and J by 9 bases, with 23 bases between them. The CDR3 here is CASSPIGGREYVEQFF. CDR3 nucleotides: TGCGCCAGCAGCCCCATAGGGGGGCGGGAGTACGTTGAGCAGTTCTTC.

The chain couples TRBV6-4 to TRBJ2-7; 8 bases are a match to TRBD1. Per the germline V gene, CDR1 is MRHNA and CDR2 is SNTAGT. V dropped 2 bases and J dropped 7; count of bases not matched to a gene: 13. This CDR3 is built from 16 residues. The CDR3 loop is CASSDAPGTGGREQYF. The CDR3 nucleotides are TGTGCCAGCAGTGACGCTCCCGGGACAGGTGGGAGGGAGCAGTACTTC.

This chain links TRBV7-6 with TRBJ2-3; 8 bases are a match to TRBD2. The J segment lost 5 bases and the V segment lost 1 base, leaving 8 bases of the junction unmatched. CDR1 SGHVS and CDR2 FNYEAQ come from the germline V gene. The CDR3 is 16 residues long. CDR3 nucleotide sequence: TGTGCCAGCAGCTTAGTTCCGGGAGGGCCTTTAGATACGCAGTATTTT. Translated: CASSLVPGGPLDTQYF.

This clonotype was detected many times. The chain uses TRBV12-3 or TRBV12-4 and TRBJ1-6; possible D gene TRBD1, 5 bases. This CDR3 is 17 amino acids long. V was pared by 6 bases and J by 7 bases, with 22 bases between. CDR3 region: CASRASDSLKTNSPLHF. The DNA of the CDR3 is TGTGCCAGCAGAGCCTCAGACAGCCTAAAAACGAATTCACCCCTCCACTTT.

This clonotype was picked up a small number of times. The chain carries TRBV2 and TRBJ2-1; maybe TRBD1 (5 bases). V lost 2 bases and J 10 bases, leaving 6 bases between the germline ends. The germline gives CDR1 SNHLY, CDR2 FYNNEI. This CDR3 contains 11 residues. Here the CDR3 DNA reads TGTGCCAGCAGTGAAAGGGGAGAGCAGTTCTTC. It specifies CASSERGEQFF. The entire variable domain, with the rest obtained from reference TRBV2 and TRBJ2-1, is as follows: EPEVTQTPSHQVTQMGQEVILRCVPISNHLYFYWYRQILGQKVEFLVSFYNNEISEKSEIFDDQFSVERPDGSNFTLKIRSTKLEDSAMYFCASSERGEQFFGPGTRLTVL.

This clonotype was seen a handful of times. The gene calls are TRBV28 and TRBJ1-5; D is uncertain. The V and J ends lost 2 bases and 3 bases respectively, with 11 bases between them. This CDR3 has 15 residues. Germline CDR1 MDHEN, CDR2 SYDVKM. In DNA, the CDR3 is TGTGCCAGCAGTTTAGTAGGGCTCGACAATCAGCCCCAGCATTTT. Amino acids: CASSLVGLDNQPQHF.

This clonotype was detected ten times or more. The chain has TRBV4-3 and TRBJ2-5; weak D call: TRBD2 (6 bases). CDR3 length equals 16 residues. Germline loops: CDR1 LGHNA, CDR2 YSLEER. Trimming took 1 base from V and 4 from J, leaving 16 bases between them. The CDR3 sequence: CASSQVPAGPGETQYF. In DNA, the CDR3 is TGCGCCAGCAGCCAAGTTCCGGCGGGGCCGGGAGAGACCCAGTACTTC.

This clonotype was seen a few times. The genes are TRBV7-8 and TRBJ2-5; D unresolved. V lost 3 bases and J lost 1, with 12 bases in between. Germline CDR1 SGHVS, CDR2 FQNEAQ. This CDR3 comprises 15 residues. The CDR3 DNA reads as TGTGCCAGCAGCTTTGACCCTAATTCCCAAGAGACCCAGTACTTC. This translates into CASSFDPNSQETQYF.

CDR3 nucleotides: TGTGCCAGTAGTCCGGGACTAGCGGCCTACGAGCAGTACTTC. This codes for CASSPGLAAYEQYF. The rearrangement uses TRBV19 and TRBJ2-7; 11 positions match TRBD2. This CDR3 is 14 amino acids long. V gave up 5 bases and J gave up 2 bases; unmatched junction bases: 2. The germline CDR1 and CDR2 sequences are LNHDA and SQIVND (reference sequence). Full variable domain (outside the CDR3, taken from reference TRBV19 and TRBJ2-7): DGGITQSPKYLFRKEGQNVTLSCEQNLNHDAMYWYRQDPGQGLRLIYYSQIVNDFQKGDIAEGYSVSREKKESFPLTVTSAQKNPTAFYLCASSPGLAAYEQYFGPGTRLTVT.

V is TRBV19 and J is TRBJ2-3; D may be TRBD2 (6 bases). This CDR3 has 14 amino acids. The V and J ends lost 4 bases and 2 bases respectively, with 10 bases between them. In germline, CDR1 is LNHDA, CDR2 SQIVND (reference sequence). CDR3 in DNA: TGTGCCAGTAGTAAACTAGCACACACAGATACGCAGTATTTT. It is translated as CASSKLAHTDTQYF.

This clonotype was observed a few times. This chain joins TRBV5-1 and TRBJ2-5; the match to TRBD2 covers 10 bases. Germline trimming cut 5 bases from V and 4 bases from J; bases unmatched to any gene: 11. This CDR3 is 16 amino acids long. Germline V lookup: CDR1 SGHRS, CDR2 YFSETQ. The CDR3 DNA follows: TGCGCCAGCAGAGGAGCGGGAGGGGGATATGGAGAGACCCAGTACTTC. As protein: CASRGAGGGYGETQYF. Full variable domain (missing parts from reference TRBV5-1 and TRBJ2-5): KAGVTQTPRYLIKTRGQQVTLSCSPISGHRSVSWYQQTPGQGLQFLFEYFSETQRNKGNFPGRFSGRQFSNSRSEMNVSTLELGDSALYLCASRGAGGGYGETQYFGPGTRLLVL.

This clonotype was seen a handful of times. The rearrangement joins TRBV18 to TRBJ2-1; D is perhaps TRBD1 or TRBD2 (5 bases each). V lost 6 bases, J lost 4 bases, and 13 bases lay in between. Per the germline V gene, CDR1 is KGHSH and CDR2 is LQKENI. This CDR3 comprises 14 residues. This chain's CDR3 is CASSRGTLYNEQFF. CDR3 nucleotide sequence: TGTGCCAGCTCTAGAGGGACCCTTTACAATGAGCAGTTCTTC.

This clonotype was recorded a few times. The chain joins TRBV28 to TRBJ1-3; the D is unclear. Trimming took off 3 bases at V and 4 bases at J, with 13 bases between the two ends. Germline lookup yields CDR1 MDHEN and CDR2 SYDVKM. The CDR3 is made up of 15 amino acids. Here the CDR3 reads CASSFSGGNGNTIYF. The CDR3 region has the DNA TGTGCCAGCAGTTTCTCCGGCGGGAACGGAAACACCATATATTTT.

This clonotype turned up a few times. V and J are TRBV6-6 and TRBJ1-1, with TRBD1 identical over 10 bases. J lost 5 bases, V lost 6 bases, and 3 bases had no gene match. The CDR3 loop spans 13 amino acids. Germline V CDR1 and CDR2: MNHNY, SVGAGI (reference sequence). CDR3 DNA sequence: TGTGCCAGCAGCACGGGACAGGGGACTGAAGCTTTCTTT. Translating gives CASSTGQGTEAFF.

The chain is built from TRBV15 and TRBJ1-4, with 9 bases matching TRBD1. This CDR3 region has 16 residues. Germline V gene data show CDR1 as LNHNV and CDR2 as YYDKDF (reference sequence). J lost 10 bases, V lost 1 base, and 10 bases had no gene match. DNA of the CDR3: TGTGCCACCAGCAGAGTCCGGGACAGGGTGGACGGAAAACTGTTTTTT. Amino acids: CATSRVRDRVDGKLFF. Full variable domain (rest looked up from reference TRBV15 and TRBJ1-4): DAMVIQNPRYQVTQFGKPVTLSCSQTLNHNVMYWYQQKSSQAPKLLFHYYDKDFNNEADTPDNFQSRRPNTSFCFLDIRSPGLGDTAMYLCATSRVRDRVDGKLFFGSGTQLSVL.